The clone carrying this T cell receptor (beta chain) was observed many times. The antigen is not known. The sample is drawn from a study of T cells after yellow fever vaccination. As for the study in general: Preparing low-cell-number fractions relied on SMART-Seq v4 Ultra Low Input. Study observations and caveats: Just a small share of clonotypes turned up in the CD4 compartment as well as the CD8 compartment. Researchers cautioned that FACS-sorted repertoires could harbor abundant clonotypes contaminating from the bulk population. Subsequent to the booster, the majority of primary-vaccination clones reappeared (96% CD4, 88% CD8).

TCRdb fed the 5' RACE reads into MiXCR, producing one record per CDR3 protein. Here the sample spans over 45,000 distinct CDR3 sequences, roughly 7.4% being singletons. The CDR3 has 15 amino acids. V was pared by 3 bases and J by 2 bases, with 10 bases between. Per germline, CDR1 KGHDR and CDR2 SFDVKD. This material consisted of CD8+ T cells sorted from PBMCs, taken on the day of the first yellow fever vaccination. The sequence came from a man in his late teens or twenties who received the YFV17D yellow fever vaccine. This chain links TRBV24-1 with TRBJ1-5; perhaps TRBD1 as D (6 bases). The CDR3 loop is CATSDRTAGNQPQHF. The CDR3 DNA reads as TGTGCCACCAGTGATCGGACAGCGGGCAATCAGCCCCAGCATTTT.